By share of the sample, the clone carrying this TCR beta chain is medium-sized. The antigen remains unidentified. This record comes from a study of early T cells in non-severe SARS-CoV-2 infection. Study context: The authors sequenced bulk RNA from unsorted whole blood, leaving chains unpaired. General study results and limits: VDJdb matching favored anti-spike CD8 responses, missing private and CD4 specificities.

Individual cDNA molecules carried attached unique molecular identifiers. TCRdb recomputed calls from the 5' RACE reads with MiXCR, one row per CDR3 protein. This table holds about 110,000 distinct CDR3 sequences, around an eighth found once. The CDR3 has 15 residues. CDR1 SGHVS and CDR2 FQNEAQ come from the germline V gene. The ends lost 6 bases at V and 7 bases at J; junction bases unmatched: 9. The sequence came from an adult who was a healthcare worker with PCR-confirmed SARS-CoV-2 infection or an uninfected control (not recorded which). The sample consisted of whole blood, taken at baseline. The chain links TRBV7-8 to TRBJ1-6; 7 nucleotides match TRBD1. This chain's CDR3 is CASSYRQGSNSPLHF. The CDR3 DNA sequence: TGTGCCAGCAGTTACAGACAGGGCTCAAATTCACCCCTCCACTTT. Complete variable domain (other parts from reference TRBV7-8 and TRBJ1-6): GAGVSQSPRYKVAKRGQDVALRCDPISGHVSLFWYQQALGQGPEFLTYFQNEAQLDKSGLPSDRFFAERPEGSVSTLKIQRTQQEDSAVYLCASSYRQGSNSPLHFGNGTRLTVT.